This T cell receptor (beta chain) was sequenced during a study of T cell responses to AZD1222 COVID-19 vaccine. The study's findings and limits: Spike was spanned by vaccine-associated CD4 TCRs, with dominance at 160-218 and 743-854. Donors, mostly white British, included more females; clonal diversity was possibly underestimated.

The CDR3 loop spans 13 amino acids. Trimming took 6 bases from V and 4 from J; bases not matched to a gene: 3. The assay was immunoSEQ multiplex PCR, and TCRdb's table has in-frame clones only and misses some. Among about 120,000 clones listed, more than 75% were seen once. This clone was observed a single time. Its antigen is unknown. This sample comprised peripheral blood, obtained on day 0 of AZD1222 vaccination. The rearrangement uses TRBV12-3 or TRBV12-4 and TRBJ1-2; 9 nucleotides align to TRBD1. The clonotype was recovered from an adult in good health. In DNA, the CDR3 is TGTGCCAGCAGAACGGACAGGGGCTATGGCTACACCTTC. It encodes CASRTDRGYGYTF.